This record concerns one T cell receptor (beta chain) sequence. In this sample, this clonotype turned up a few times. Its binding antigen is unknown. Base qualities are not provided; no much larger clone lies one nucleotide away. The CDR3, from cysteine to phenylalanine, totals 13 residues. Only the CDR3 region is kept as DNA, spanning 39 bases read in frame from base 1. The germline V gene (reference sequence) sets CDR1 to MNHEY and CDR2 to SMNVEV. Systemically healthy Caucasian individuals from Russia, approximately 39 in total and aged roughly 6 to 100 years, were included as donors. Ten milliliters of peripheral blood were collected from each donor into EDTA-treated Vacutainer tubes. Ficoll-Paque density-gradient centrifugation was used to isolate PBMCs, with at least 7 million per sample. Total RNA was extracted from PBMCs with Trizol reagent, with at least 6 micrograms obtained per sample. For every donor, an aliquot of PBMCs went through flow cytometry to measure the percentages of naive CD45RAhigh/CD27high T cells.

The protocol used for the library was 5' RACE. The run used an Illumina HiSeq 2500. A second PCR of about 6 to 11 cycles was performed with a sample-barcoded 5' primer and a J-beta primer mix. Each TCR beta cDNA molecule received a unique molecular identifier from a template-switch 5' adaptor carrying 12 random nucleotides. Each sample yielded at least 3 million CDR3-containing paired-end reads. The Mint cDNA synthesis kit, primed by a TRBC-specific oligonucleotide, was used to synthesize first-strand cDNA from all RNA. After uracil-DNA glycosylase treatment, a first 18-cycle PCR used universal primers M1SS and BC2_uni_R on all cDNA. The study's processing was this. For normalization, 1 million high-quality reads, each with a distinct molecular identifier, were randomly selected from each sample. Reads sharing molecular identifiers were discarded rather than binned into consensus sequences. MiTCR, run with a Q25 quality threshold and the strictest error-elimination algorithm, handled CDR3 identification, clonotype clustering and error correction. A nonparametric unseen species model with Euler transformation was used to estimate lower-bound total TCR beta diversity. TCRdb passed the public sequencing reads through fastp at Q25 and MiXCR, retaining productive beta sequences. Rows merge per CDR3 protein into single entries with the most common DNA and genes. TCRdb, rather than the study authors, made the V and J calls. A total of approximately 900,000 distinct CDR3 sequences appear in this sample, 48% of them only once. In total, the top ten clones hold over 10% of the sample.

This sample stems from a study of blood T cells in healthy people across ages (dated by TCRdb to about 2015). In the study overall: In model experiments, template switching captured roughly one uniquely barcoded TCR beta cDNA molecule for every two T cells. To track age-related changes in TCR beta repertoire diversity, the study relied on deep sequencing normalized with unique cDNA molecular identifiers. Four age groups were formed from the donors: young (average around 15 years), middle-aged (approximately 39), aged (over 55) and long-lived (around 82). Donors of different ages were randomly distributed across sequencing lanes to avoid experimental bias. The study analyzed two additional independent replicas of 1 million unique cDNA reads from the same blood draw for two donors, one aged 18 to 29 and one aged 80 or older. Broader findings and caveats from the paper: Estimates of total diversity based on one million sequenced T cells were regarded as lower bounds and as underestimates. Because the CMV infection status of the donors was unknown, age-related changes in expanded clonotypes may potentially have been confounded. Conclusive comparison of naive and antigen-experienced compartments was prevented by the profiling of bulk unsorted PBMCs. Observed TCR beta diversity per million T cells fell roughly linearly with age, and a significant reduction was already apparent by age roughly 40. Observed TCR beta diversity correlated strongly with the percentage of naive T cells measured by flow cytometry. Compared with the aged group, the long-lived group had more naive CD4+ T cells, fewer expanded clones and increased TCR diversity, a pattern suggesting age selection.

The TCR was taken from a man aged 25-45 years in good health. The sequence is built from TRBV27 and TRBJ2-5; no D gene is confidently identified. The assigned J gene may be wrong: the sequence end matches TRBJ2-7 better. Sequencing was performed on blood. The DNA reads TGTGCCAGCAGTTCCGGGCCGCCCACCGAGCAGTACTTC. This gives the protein CASSSGPPTEQYF.